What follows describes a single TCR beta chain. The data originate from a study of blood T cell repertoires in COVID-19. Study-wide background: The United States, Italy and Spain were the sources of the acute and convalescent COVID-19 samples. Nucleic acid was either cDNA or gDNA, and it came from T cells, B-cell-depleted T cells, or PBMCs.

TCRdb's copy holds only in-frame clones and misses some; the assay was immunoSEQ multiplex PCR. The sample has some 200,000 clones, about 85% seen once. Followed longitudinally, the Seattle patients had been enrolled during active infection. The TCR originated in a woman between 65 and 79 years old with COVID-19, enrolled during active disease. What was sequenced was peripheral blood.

This CDR3 reads CAWKGPGGAYGYTF. The CDR3 coding sequence is TGTGCCTGGAAAGGTCCAGGGGGCGCTTATGGCTACACCTTC. The chain joins TRBV30 to TRBJ1-2; 8 nucleotides align to TRBD1. The CDR3 is 14 residues long. Unmatched junction bases numbered 9, after V lost 4 bases and J lost 5 bases. Germline lookup yields CDR1 GTSNPN and CDR2 SVGIG (reference sequence).